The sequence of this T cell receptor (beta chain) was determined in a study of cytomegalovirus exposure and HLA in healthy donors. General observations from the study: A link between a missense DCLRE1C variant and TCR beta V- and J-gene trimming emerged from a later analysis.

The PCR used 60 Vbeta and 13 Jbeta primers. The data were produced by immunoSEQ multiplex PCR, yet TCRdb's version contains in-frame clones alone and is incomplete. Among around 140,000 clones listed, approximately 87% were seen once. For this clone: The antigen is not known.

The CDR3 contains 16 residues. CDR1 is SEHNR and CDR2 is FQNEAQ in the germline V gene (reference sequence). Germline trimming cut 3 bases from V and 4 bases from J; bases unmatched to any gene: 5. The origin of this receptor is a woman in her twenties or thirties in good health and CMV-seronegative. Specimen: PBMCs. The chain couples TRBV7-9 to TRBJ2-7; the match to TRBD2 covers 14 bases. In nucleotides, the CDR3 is TGTGCCAGCAGCTTTGGACTAGCGGGAGGAAAATACGAGCAGTACTTC. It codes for CASSFGLAGGKYEQYF.